Following are 22 T cell receptor beta chains from one sample sequenced in a study of early T cells in non-severe SARS-CoV-2 infection. TCRdb reprocessed the 5' RACE reads via MiXCR and lists one record per CDR3 protein. The sample consists of about 64,000 distinct CDR3 sequences, approximately 10% of them appearing once. The material was whole blood, obtained at baseline. The receptors here all came from an adult who was a healthcare worker with PCR-confirmed SARS-CoV-2 infection or an uninfected control (not recorded which).

This clonotype was seen repeatedly, ten times or more. The V and J genes are TRBV7-2 and TRBJ2-7, with D possibly TRBD1 on 5 matching bases. V was pared by 3 bases and J by 7 bases, with 19 bases between. CDR1 is SGHTA, CDR2 FQGNSA, per germline. This CDR3 spans 15 amino acids. CDR3 in DNA: TGTGCCAGCAGCTTGGATCCAGGGAATCTCGGGGAGCAGTACTTC. It translates to CASSLDPGNLGEQYF.

For this clonotype: Relative to the germline gene, one junction end is altered; a read error may explain this. V gene TRBV12-3 or TRBV12-4 combines with J gene TRBJ1-1, with D unclear. The CDR3 extends over 14 amino acids. DNA of the CDR3: TGTGCCAGCAGTTTAGTCGTGCTCTCGGCGACGGCCTCATTT. Amino acids: CASSLVVLSATASF.

This clonotype was observed at least ten times. The chain couples TRBV4-1 to TRBJ1-5; D might be TRBD1 (6 bases). Trimming left V 1 base short and J 6 bases short, with 13 bases between. CDR3 size: 15 residues. Germline V gene sequence: CDR1 MGHRA, CDR2 YSYEKL. The CDR3 DNA follows: TGCGCCAGCAGCCAAGTTGTCGGGGGGCGTCAGCCCCAGCATTTT. Protein sequence: CASSQVVGGRQPQHF.

This clonotype was picked up a small number of times. The chain is built from TRBV7-9 and TRBJ2-6; no firm D call. The CDR3 totals 15 residues. Trimming stripped 2 bases from V and 2 bases from J, with 7 bases between. CDR1 SEHNR and CDR2 FQNEAQ come from the germline V gene (reference sequence). CDR3 bases: TGTGCCAGCAGCTTACAAGTTCCTGGGGCCAACGTCCTGACTTTC. It is translated as CASSLQVPGANVLTF.

This clonotype was recorded at least ten times. The chain uses TRBV5-1 and TRBJ2-5; 7 bases are shared with TRBD1. CDR1 and CDR2 from the germline V gene are SGHRS and YFSETQ. V gave up 4 bases and J gave up 0 bases; unmatched junction bases: 0. The CDR3 length is 13 residues. DNA of the CDR3: TGCGCCAGCAGCGGGACAGACCAAGAGACCCAGTACTTC. This sequence encodes CASSGTDQETQYF.

This clonotype was detected only a few times. J is TRBJ1-6 and V is TRBV11-2, with 7 bases that match TRBD1. Per the germline V gene, CDR1 is SGHAT and CDR2 is FQNNGV. V lost 2 bases and J lost 7; bases outside the gene matches: 8. The CDR3 is 16 residues long. Written as DNA, the CDR3 is TGTGCCAGCAGCTTATTTAGAGGGACAGACAATTCACCCCTCCACTTT. Encoded protein: CASSLFRGTDNSPLHF.

In this sample, this clonotype turned up many times. The rearrangement uses TRBV6-6 and TRBJ1-1; 7 bases map to TRBD1. This CDR3 is 16 amino acids long. Germline V gene data show CDR1 as MNHNY and CDR2 as SVGAGI (reference sequence). Trimming at V came to 7 bases and at J to 2 bases, leaving 13 bases not matched to a gene. In DNA, the CDR3 is TGTGCCAGCACTTCCTCCCAGGGGGGGGTTAACACTGAAGCTTTCTTT. It codes for CASTSSQGGVNTEAFF.

CDR3 amino acids: CAWSTTGFGEQFF. CDR3 DNA: TGTGCCTGGAGTACAACAGGCTTTGGGGAGCAGTTCTTC. This chain links TRBV30 with TRBJ2-1, with TRBD1 as a possible D gene (5 bases). The CDR3 has 13 residues. V lost 2 bases and J lost 10, with 15 bases in between. Germline V CDR1 and CDR2: GTSNPN, SVGIG (reference sequence).

This clonotype appeared a few times. The chain has TRBV7-9 and TRBJ2-7; 8 bases align to TRBD1. V shed 5 bases, J shed 3 bases, and the junction held 9 bases outside the gene matches. The CDR3 runs 15 residues. Germline values: CDR1 SEHNR, CDR2 FQNEAQ (reference sequence). CDR3 sequence: CASSIPGQDFYEQYF. In DNA form, the CDR3 reads TGTGCCAGCAGCATCCCGGGACAGGACTTCTACGAGCAGTACTTC.

This chain uses TRBV6-1 with TRBJ2-7; no firm D call. Germline CDR1 reads MNHNS; CDR2 reads SASEGT. CDR3 size: 12 residues. Trimming shortened V by 1 base and J by 3 bases, and 4 bases separated the two germline ends. The CDR3 DNA reads as TGTGCCAGCAGTGAAGTTCGCTACGAGCAGTACTTC. This sequence encodes CASSEVRYEQYF.

This chain uses TRBV12-3 or TRBV12-4 with TRBJ1-1, with 8 nucleotides matching TRBD1. The CDR3 spans 14 residues. V trimming: 3 bases; J trimming: 5 bases; junction bases outside the gene matches: 5. CDR3 in amino acids: CASSFQGASTEAFF. The DNA of the CDR3 is TGTGCCAGCAGTTTCCAGGGGGCGTCGACTGAAGCTTTCTTT.

This clonotype was found a few times. J is TRBJ2-7 and V is TRBV7-6; D is uncertain. The CDR3 loop spans 15 amino acids. V was cut by 5 bases and J by 2 bases, with 16 bases left in between. Germline loops: CDR1 SGHVS, CDR2 FNYEAQ. The CDR3 region has the DNA TGTGCCAGCAGCGCCCACCTCGACACGACCTACGAGCAGTACTTC. Translating it yields CASSAHLDTTYEQYF.

V and J are TRBV19 and TRBJ1-4, with 7 bases identical to TRBD1. The germline V gene encodes CDR1 LNHDA and CDR2 SQIVND (reference sequence). This CDR3 spans 15 amino acids. V was clipped by 6 bases and J by 8 bases; unmatched bases: 12. The CDR3 DNA reads TGTGCCAGTAGACCGACAGGGAATCGTTACGAAAAACTGTTTTTT. Its translation: CASRPTGNRYEKLFF.

In this sample, this clonotype turned up many times. V and J are TRBV7-9 and TRBJ2-7; D is ambiguous. In germline, CDR1 is SEHNR, CDR2 FQNEAQ (reference sequence). The germline V and J ends were trimmed by 5 bases and 2 bases, with 13 bases remaining between them. This CDR3 comprises 14 residues. The CDR3 sequence: CASSPKFGPYEQYF. The CDR3 DNA is TGTGCCAGCAGCCCCAAATTTGGCCCCTACGAGCAGTACTTC.

This clonotype has just a few counts. V and J are TRBV30 and TRBJ2-1; TRBD2 agrees at 7 bases. Germline V gene data show CDR1 as GTSNPN and CDR2 as SVGIG (reference sequence). The J segment lost 10 bases and the V segment lost 4 bases, leaving 16 bases of the junction unmatched. The CDR3 sequence is 15 residues long. CDR3 residues: CAWTHGTSAGGEQFF. CDR3 sequence (DNA): TGTGCCTGGACCCACGGAACTAGCGCCGGAGGAGAGCAGTTCTTC.

This rearrangement joins TRBV12-3 or TRBV12-4 to TRBJ2-7, with 9 bases aligning to TRBD1. Trimming took 6 bases from V and 4 from J; bases not matched to a gene: 7. This CDR3 spans 14 amino acids. For the CDR3, the DNA is TGTGCCAGCAGACGCCACGGACAGGGGTACGAGCAGTACTTC. Translated: CASRRHGQGYEQYF.

This clonotype was seen repeatedly, ten times or more. CDR3 protein: CASSLGGTGYGYTF. CDR3 bases: TGTGCCAGCAGCTTGGGCGGGACAGGATATGGCTACACCTTC. The chain is built from TRBV5-4 and TRBJ1-2; 8 positions agree with TRBD1. CDR1 is SGHNT, CDR2 YYREEE, per germline (reference sequence). There are 14 residues in the CDR3. J lost 5 bases, V lost 0 bases, and 3 bases had no gene match.

This chain connects TRBV29-1 to TRBJ2-1, with 10 bases lining up with TRBD1. The CDR3 spans 12 residues. Trimming removed 7 bases from V and 8 bases from J; junction bases left unmatched: 5. Per germline, CDR1 SQVTM and CDR2 ANQGSEA. CDR3 amino acids: CSGRQGAYEQFF. The CDR3 coding sequence is TGCAGCGGAAGACAGGGGGCCTATGAGCAGTTCTTC.

There are a few counts of this clonotype. V is TRBV5-1 and J is TRBJ2-5; TRBD1 matches 8 bases. The V gene end was trimmed by 0 bases and the J gene end by 0 bases; junction bases not matched to a gene: 7. There are 17 residues in the CDR3. Germline loops: CDR1 SGHRS, CDR2 YFSETQ. DNA of the CDR3: TGCGCCAGCAGCTTGGGACAGGGGCTGAGGTACCAAGAGACCCAGTACTTC. It encodes CASSLGQGLRYQETQYF. Complete variable domain (other parts from reference TRBV5-1 and TRBJ2-5): KAGVTQTPRYLIKTRGQQVTLSCSPISGHRSVSWYQQTPGQGLQFLFEYFSETQRNKGNFPGRFSGRQFSNSRSEMNVSTLELGDSALYLCASSLGQGLRYQETQYFGPGTRLLVL.

CDR3 DNA: TGTGCCAGTAGATCACGATATGACGGAGATCAGCCCCAGCATTTT. This codes for CASRSRYDGDQPQHF. The chain has TRBV19 and TRBJ1-5; no definite D call. The germline gives CDR1 LNHDA, CDR2 SQIVND (reference sequence). The CDR3 is made up of 15 amino acids. Deletions cut 6 bases from V and 5 bases from J, with 17 bases between.

This clonotype was seen many times. The genes are TRBV29-1 and TRBJ2-5; perhaps TRBD1 as D (5 bases). The CDR3 is made up of 11 amino acids. Trimming pared 6 bases from V and 7 bases from J, leaving 12 bases between. Germline CDR1 is SQVTM and CDR2 is ANQGSEA. For the CDR3, the DNA is TGCAGCGTGGTAGGGGTGGGGACCCAGTACTTC. Translation gives CSVVGVGTQYF.

This clonotype was detected many times. The chain couples TRBV5-6 to TRBJ1-2; the match to TRBD1 covers 7 bases. The CDR3 consists of 16 residues. Germline values: CDR1 SGHDT, CDR2 YYEEEE. With V trimmed by 1 base and J by 0 bases, 6 bases remained unmatched. The DNA of the CDR3 is TGTGCCAGCAGCTTGTCCGACAGGGCTGCTAACTATGGCTACACCTTC. Amino acids: CASSLSDRAANYGYTF.